Presented here are 9 T cell receptor beta chains from one specimen sequenced in a study of blood T cell repertoires in COVID-19. Sequencing was performed with immunoSEQ multiplex PCR; in TCRdb, only in-frame clones are kept and a portion is missing. The table records roughly 30,000 clones, 93% of them present only once. Material for sequencing was peripheral blood. These receptors all come from a woman aged 70-85 years with COVID-19, enrolled during active disease.

This rearrangement joins TRBV7-9 to TRBJ2-3; the D gene is possibly TRBD2 (5 bases). The CDR3 runs 13 residues. Germline values: CDR1 SEHNR, CDR2 FQNEAQ (reference sequence). V shed 3 bases and J shed 4 bases, with 8 bases lying between them. This chain's CDR3 is CASSFSRADTQYF. In nucleotides, the CDR3 is TGTGCCAGCAGCTTTTCGCGGGCAGATACGCAGTATTTT.

The chain employs TRBV28 and TRBJ1-4; D not resolved. The V gene lost 5 bases and the J gene lost 5 bases, with 15 bases spanning the gap. Germline V CDR1 and CDR2: MDHEN, SYDVKM. The CDR3 length is 15 residues. The CDR3 DNA sequence: TGTGCCAGCAGTGACCCCGGAGGGCTAAATGAAAAACTGTTTTTT. Protein sequence: CASSDPGGLNEKLFF. Supplemented by reference TRBV28 and TRBJ1-4, the full variable domain reads DVKVTQSSRYLVKRTGEKVFLECVQDMDHENMFWYRQDPGLGLRLIYFSYDVKMKEKGDIPEGYSVSREKKERFSLILESASTNQTSMYLCASSDPGGLNEKLFFGSGTQLSVL.

This sequence joins TRBV3-1 (or the pseudogene TRBV3-2) and TRBJ2-1; D perhaps matches TRBD2 (6 bases). Trimming removed 1 base from V and 10 bases from J, with 20 bases in between. Germline CDR1 reads LGHDT; CDR2 reads YNNKEL (reference sequence). This CDR3 contains 16 residues. The CDR3: CASSQARGTLGWEQFF. The CDR3 nucleotides read TGTGCCAGCAGCCAAGCACGGGGGACCCTCGGATGGGAGCAGTTCTTC.

The CDR3 nucleotides read TGTGCCAGCTCACCACCGAACGGTAAAGACTATGGCTACACCTTC. Translation gives CASSPPNGKDYGYTF. The chain has TRBV18 and TRBJ1-2; D is undetermined. The CDR3 has 15 residues. Trimming stripped 0 bases from V and 3 bases from J, with 11 bases between. CDR1 KGHSH and CDR2 LQKENI come from the germline V gene.

The gene calls are TRBV29-1 and TRBJ2-1; 7 bases are a match to TRBD1. CDR1 and CDR2 from the germline V gene are SQVTM and ANQGSEA. Losses at the gene ends were 7 bases for V and 7 bases for J; bases not matched to a gene: 7. The CDR3 is 12 residues long. The CDR3 DNA reads TGCAGCGCCTTACCGACAGGGAATGAGCAGTTCTTC. As protein: CSALPTGNEQFF.

This clone showed up just once. V is TRBV6-4 and J is TRBJ2-6; no definite D call. The V end lost 4 bases, the J end lost 1 base, and 8 bases lay between the germline ends. Germline CDR1 is MRHNA and CDR2 is SNTAGT. This CDR3 is built from 15 residues. For the CDR3, the DNA is TGTGCCAGCAGTGCAACTCGGTCTGGGGCCAACGTCCTGACTTTC. This codes for CASSATRSGANVLTF.

The CDR3 here is CASSPAVGQGVYEQYF. CDR3 bases: TGTGCCAGCTCACCAGCGGTGGGACAGGGAGTGTACGAGCAGTACTTC. The chain links TRBV18 to TRBJ2-7; 9 bases map to TRBD1. In germline, CDR1 is KGHSH, CDR2 LQKENI. V lost 2 bases to trimming and J lost 4 bases; unmatched junction nucleotides: 9. CDR3 length: 16 residues.

The chain carries TRBV21-1 and TRBJ2-6; the table's D call, TRBD1, was not checked against the DNA. TRBV21-1 is designated a pseudogene. The CDR3 extends over 17 amino acids. CDR3 protein: CASSKRTGRSGANVLTF. As DNA, the CDR3 is TGTGCCAGCAGCAAACGGACAGGACGTTCTGGGGCCAACGTCCTGACTTTC.

Remarks on this clone: Compared with germline, one end of the junction differs, possibly owing to a read error. The gene calls are TRBV7-7 and TRBJ2-7, with D possibly being TRBD2 (6 bases). CDR1 and CDR2 from the germline V gene are SSHAT and FNYEAQ (reference sequence). The CDR3 totals 14 residues. This CDR3 reads CASSLGTGAHEQYF. For the CDR3, the DNA is TGTGCTAGCAGCTTAGGAACGGGAGCCCACGAGCAGTACTTC.